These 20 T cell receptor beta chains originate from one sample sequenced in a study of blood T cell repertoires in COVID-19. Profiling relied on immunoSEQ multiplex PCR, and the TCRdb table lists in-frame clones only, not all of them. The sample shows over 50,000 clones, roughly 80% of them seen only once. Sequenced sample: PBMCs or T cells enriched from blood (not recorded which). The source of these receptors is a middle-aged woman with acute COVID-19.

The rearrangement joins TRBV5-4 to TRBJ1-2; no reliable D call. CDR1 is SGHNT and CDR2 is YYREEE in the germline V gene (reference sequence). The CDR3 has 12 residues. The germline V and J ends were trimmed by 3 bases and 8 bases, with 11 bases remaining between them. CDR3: CASSSGAVGYTF. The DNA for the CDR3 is TGTGCCAGCAGCTCCGGCGCGGTCGGCTACACCTTC.

For the CDR3, the DNA is TGTGCCAGCAGTTCCTCTCGCTTGAGCGGCGTTGAGCAGTTCTTC. Residues: CASSSSRLSGVEQFF. The V call is TRBV6-6, the J call TRBJ2-1; D perhaps matches TRBD2 (5 bases). Germline V lookup: CDR1 MNHNY, CDR2 SVGAGI (reference sequence). The CDR3 is 15 amino acids. Trimming took 4 bases from V and 9 from J, leaving 19 bases between them.

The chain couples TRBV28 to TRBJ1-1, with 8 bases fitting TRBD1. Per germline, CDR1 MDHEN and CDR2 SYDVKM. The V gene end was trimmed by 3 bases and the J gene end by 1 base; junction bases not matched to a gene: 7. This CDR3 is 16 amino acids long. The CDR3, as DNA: TGTGCCAGCAGTTTCCCGACAGGGGCATGGAACACTGAAGCTTTCTTT. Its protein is CASSFPTGAWNTEAFF.

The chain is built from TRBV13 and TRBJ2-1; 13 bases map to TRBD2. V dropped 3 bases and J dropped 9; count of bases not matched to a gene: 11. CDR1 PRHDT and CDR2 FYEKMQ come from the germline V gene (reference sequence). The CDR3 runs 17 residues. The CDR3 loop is CASSFGEGTSGAGEQFF. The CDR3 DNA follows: TGTGCCAGCAGCTTCGGAGAGGGGACTAGCGGGGCGGGTGAGCAGTTCTTC.

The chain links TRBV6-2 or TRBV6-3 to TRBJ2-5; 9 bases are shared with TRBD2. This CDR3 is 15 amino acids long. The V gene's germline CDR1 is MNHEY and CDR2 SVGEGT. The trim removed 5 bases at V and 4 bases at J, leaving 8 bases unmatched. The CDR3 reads CASSPAGGSGETQYF. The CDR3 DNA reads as TGTGCCAGCAGTCCAGCGGGGGGCTCCGGAGAGACCCAGTACTTC.

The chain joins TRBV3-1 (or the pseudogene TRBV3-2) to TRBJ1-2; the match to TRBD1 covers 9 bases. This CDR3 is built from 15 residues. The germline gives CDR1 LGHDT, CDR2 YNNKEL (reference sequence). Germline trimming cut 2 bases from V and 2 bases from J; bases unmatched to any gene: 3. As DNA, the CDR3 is TGTGCCAGCAGCCAAAGTGGGACAGGGAACTATGGCTACACCTTC. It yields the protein CASSQSGTGNYGYTF.

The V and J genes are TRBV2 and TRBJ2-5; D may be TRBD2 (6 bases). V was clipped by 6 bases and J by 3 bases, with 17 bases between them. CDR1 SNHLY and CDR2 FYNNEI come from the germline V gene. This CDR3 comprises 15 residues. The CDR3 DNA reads TGTGCCAGCAGCATATTACTAGCTAATGAAGAGACCCAGTACTTC. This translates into CASSILLANEETQYF.

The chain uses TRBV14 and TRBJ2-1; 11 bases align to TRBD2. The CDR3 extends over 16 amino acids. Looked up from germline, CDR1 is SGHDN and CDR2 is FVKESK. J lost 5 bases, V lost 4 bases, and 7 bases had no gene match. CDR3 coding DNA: TGTGCCAGCAGCCTATTAGCGGGAGGGAGCCACAATGAGCAGTTCTTC. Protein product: CASSLLAGGSHNEQFF.

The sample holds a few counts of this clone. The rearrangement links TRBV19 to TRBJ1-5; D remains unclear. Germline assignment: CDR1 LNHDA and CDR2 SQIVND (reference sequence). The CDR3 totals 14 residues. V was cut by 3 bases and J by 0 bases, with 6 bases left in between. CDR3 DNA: TGTGCCAGTAGTATCGCGGTTAGCAATCAGCCCCAGCATTTT. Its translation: CASSIAVSNQPQHF.

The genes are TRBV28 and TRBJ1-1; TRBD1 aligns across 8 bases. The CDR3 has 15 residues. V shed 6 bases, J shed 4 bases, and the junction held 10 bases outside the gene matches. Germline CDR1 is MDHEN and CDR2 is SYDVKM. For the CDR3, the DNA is TGTGCCAGCAGCCCTCCCGGCACAGGGGGCACTGAAGCTTTCTTT. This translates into CASSPPGTGGTEAFF.

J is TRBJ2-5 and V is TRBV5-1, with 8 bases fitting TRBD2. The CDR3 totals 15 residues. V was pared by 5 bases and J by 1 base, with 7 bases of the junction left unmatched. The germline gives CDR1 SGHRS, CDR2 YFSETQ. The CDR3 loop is CASSLQRGPQETQYF. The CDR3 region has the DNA TGCGCCAGCAGTCTACAGCGGGGGCCCCAAGAGACCCAGTACTTC. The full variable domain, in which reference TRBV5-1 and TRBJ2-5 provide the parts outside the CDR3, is KAGVTQTPRYLIKTRGQQVTLSCSPISGHRSVSWYQQTPGQGLQFLFEYFSETQRNKGNFPGRFSGRQFSNSRSEMNVSTLELGDSALYLCASSLQRGPQETQYFGPGTRLLVL.

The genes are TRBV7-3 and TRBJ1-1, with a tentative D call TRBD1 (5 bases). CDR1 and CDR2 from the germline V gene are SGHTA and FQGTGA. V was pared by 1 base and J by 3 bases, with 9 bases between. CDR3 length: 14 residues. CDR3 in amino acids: CASSLRGGDTEAFF. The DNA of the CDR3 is TGTGCCAGCAGCTTAAGGGGAGGGGACACTGAAGCTTTCTTT.

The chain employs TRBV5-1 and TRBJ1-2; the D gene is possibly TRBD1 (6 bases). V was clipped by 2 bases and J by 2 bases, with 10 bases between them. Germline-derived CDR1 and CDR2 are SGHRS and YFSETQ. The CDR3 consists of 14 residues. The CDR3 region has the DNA TGCGCCAGCAGCTTTACTGGACAGAACTATGGCTACACCTTC. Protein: CASSFTGQNYGYTF.

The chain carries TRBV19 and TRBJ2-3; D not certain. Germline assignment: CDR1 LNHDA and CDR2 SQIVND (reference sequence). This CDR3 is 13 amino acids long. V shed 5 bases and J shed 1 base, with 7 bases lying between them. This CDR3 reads CASSLLRTDTQYF. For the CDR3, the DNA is TGTGCCAGTAGTCTCCTTCGCACAGATACGCAGTATTTT.

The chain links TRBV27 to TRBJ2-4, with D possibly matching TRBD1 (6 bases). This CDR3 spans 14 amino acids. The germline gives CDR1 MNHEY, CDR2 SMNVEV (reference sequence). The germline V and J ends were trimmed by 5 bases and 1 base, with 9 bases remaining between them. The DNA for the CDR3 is TGTGCCAGCAGTGTCCAGGGGGCCAAAAACATTCAGTACTTC. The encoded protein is CASSVQGAKNIQYF.

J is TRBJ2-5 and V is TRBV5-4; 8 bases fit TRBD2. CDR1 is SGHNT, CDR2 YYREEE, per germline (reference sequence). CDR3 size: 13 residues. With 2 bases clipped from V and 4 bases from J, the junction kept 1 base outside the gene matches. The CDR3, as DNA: TGTGCCAGCAGCTTTCGGGGGGGAGAGACCCAGTACTTC. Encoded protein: CASSFRGGETQYF.

CDR3 protein: CASSLGPRGPNYGYTF. DNA of the CDR3: TGTGCCAGCAGCTTGGGGCCGAGGGGGCCCAACTATGGCTACACCTTC. This chain uses TRBV5-6 with TRBJ1-2; 7 bases are a match to TRBD1. Losses at the gene ends were 0 bases for V and 2 bases for J; bases not matched to a gene: 7. Germline CDR1 SGHDT, CDR2 YYEEEE. The CDR3 length is 16 residues.

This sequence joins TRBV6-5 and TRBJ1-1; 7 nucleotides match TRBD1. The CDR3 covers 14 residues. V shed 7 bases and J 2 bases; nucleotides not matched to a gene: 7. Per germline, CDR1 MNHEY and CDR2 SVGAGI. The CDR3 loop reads CASNRPGGNTEAFF. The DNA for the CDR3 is TGTGCCAGCAATAGGCCAGGGGGTAACACTGAAGCTTTCTTT.

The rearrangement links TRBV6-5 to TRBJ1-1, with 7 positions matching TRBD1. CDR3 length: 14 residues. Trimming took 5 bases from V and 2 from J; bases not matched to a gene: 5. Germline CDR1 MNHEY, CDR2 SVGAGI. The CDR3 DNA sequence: TGTGCCAGCAGTCTAAGGGACAGAAACACTGAAGCTTTCTTT. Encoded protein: CASSLRDRNTEAFF.

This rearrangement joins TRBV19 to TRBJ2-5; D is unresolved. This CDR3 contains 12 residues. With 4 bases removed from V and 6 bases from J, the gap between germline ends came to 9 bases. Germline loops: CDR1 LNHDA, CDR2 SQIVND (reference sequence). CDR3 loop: CASSSSSKTQYF. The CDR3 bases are TGTGCCAGTAGTAGTAGTTCCAAGACCCAGTACTTC.